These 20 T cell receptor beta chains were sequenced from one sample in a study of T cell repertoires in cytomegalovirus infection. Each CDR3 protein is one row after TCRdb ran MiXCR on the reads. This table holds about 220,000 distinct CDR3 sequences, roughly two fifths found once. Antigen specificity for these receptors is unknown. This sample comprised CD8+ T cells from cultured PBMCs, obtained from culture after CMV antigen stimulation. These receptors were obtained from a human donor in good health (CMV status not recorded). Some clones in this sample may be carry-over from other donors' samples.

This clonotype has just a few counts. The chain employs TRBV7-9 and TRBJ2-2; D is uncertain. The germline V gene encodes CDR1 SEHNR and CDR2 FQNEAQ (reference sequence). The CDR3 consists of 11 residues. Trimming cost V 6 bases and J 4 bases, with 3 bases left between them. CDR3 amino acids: CASRITGELFF. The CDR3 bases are TGTGCCAGCAGAATCACCGGGGAGCTGTTTTTT.

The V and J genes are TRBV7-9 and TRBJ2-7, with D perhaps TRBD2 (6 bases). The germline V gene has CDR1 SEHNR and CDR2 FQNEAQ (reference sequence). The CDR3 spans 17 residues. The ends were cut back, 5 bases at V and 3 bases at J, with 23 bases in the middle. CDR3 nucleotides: TGTGCCAGCAGCCCTTCGCGCGGGGCCTTGTATGACTACGAGCAGTACTTC. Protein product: CASSPSRGALYDYEQYF.

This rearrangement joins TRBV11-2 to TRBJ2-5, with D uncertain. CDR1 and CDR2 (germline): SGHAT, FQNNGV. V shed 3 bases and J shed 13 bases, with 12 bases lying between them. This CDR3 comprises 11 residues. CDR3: CASSFRRTTYF. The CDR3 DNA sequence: TGTGCCAGCAGCTTCCGGCGGACCACGTACTTC.

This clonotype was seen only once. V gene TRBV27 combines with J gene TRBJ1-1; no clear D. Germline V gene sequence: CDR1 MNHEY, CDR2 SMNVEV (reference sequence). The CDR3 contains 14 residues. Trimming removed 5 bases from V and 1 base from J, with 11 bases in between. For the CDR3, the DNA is TGTGCCAGCAGTCCAGACCTGGGGAACACTGAAGCTTTCTTT. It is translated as CASSPDLGNTEAFF.

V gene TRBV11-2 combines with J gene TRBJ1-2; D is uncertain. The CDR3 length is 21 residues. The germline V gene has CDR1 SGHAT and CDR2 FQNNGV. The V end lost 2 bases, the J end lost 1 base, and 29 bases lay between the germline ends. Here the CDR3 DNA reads TGTGCCAGCAGCTTATCCCACATTGGGCGGACCGACCCCGAGATTAACTATGGCTACACCTTC. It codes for CASSLSHIGRTDPEINYGYTF.

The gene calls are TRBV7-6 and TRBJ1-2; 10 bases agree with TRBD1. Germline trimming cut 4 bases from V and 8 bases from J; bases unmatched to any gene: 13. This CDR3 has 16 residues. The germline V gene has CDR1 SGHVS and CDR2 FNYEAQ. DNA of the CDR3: TGTGCCAGCAGCTGGGGAGAAATTGGGACAGGGGACGGCTACACCTTC. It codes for CASSWGEIGTGDGYTF.

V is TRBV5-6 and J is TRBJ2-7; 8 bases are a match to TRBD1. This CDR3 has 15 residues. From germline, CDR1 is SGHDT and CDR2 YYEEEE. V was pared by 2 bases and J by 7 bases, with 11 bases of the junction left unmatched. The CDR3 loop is CASSFGGQGAREQYF. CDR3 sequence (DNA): TGTGCCAGCAGCTTTGGAGGGCAGGGGGCGAGGGAGCAGTACTTC.

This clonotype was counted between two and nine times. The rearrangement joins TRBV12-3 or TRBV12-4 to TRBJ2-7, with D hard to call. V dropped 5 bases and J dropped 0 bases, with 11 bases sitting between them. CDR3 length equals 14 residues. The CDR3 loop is CASSAGPYSYEQYF. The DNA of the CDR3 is TGTGCCAGCAGTGCCGGACCATACTCCTACGAGCAGTACTTC.

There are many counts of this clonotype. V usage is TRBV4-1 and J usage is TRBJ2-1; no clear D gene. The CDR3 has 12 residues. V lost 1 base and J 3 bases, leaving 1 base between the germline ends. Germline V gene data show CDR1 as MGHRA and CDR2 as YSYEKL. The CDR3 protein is CASSQGYNEQFF. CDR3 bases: TGCGCCAGCAGCCAAGGCTACAATGAGCAGTTCTTC.

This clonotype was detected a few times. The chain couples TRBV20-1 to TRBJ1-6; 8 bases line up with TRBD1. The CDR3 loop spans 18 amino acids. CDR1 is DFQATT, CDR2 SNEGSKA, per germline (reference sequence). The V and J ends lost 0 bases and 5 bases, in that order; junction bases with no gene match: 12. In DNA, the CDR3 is TGCAGTGCTAGAGATACCCGGACAGGGTTTAGGAATAATTCACCCCTCCACTTT. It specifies CSARDTRTGFRNNSPLHF.

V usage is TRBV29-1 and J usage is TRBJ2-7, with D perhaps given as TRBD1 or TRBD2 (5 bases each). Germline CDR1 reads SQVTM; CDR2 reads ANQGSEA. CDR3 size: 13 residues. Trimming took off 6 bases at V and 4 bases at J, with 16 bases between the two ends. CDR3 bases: TGCAGCGTCGTTGGGGGAAAGCGGTACGAGCAGTACTTC. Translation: CSVVGGKRYEQYF.

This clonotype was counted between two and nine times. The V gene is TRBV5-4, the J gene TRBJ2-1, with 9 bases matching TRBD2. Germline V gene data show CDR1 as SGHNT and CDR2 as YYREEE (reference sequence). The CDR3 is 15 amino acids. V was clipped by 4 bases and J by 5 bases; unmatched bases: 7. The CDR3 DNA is TGTGCCAGCAGCGACGGCGGGGGGGCTAACAATGAGCAGTTCTTC. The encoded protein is CASSDGGGANNEQFF.

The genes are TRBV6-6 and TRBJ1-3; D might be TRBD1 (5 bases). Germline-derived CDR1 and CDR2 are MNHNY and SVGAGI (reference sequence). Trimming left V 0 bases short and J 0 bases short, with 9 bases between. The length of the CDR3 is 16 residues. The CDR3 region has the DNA TGTGCCAGCAGTTACTCAGGGGATAACTCTGGAAACACCATATATTTT. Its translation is CASSYSGDNSGNTIYF.

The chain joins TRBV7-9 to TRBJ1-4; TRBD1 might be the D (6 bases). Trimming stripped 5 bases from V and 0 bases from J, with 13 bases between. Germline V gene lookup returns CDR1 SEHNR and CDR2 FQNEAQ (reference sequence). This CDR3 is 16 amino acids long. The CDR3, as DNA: TGTGCCAGCAGCCCCATACAGGGCGCAACTAATGAAAAACTGTTTTTT. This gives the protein CASSPIQGATNEKLFF.

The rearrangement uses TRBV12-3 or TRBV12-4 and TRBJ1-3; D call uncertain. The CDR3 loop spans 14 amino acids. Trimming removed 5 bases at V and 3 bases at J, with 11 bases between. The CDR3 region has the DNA TGTGCCAGCAGTCCCTCGGGGAATGGAAACACCATATATTTT. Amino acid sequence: CASSPSGNGNTIYF.

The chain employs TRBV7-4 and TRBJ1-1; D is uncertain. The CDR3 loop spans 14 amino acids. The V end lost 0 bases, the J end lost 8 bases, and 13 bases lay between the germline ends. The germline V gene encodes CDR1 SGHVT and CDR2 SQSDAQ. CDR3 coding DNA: TGTGCCAGCAGCTTAGCCGCGGAGAGTTTCGAAGCTTTCTTT. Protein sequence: CASSLAAESFEAFF.

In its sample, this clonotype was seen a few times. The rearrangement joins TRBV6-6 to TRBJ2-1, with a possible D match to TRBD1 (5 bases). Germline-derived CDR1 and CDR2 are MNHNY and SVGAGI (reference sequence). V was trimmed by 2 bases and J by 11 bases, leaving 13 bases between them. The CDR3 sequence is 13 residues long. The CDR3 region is CASSYPRQLQQFF. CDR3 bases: TGTGCCAGCAGTTACCCGAGACAGTTACAGCAGTTCTTC.

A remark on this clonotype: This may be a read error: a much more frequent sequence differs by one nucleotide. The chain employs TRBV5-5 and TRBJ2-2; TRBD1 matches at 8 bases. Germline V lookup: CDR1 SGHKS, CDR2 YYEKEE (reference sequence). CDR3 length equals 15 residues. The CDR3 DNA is TGTACCAGCAGCTCAGGGGGCTGGTACACCGGGGAGCTGTTTTTT. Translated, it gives CTSSSGGWYTGELFF.

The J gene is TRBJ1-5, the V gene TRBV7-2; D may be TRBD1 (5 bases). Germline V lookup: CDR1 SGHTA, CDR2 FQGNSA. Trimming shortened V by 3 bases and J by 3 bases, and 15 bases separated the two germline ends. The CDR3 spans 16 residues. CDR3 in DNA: TGTGCCAGCAGCTTCTCGGGGCAGGGCTACAATCAGCCCCAGCATTTT. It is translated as CASSFSGQGYNQPQHF.

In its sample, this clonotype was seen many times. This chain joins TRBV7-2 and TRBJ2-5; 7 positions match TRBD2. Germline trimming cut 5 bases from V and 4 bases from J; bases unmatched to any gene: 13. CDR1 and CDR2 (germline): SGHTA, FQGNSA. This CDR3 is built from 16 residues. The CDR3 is CASSEWTSEVAETQYF. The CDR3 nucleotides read TGTGCCAGCAGCGAGTGGACTAGTGAAGTGGCAGAGACCCAGTACTTC.